This is a list of T cell receptor beta chains from one sample in a study of shared T cell receptors in the human thymus. Only in-frame clones appear in the TCRdb table, and some are missing; sequencing was by immunoSEQ multiplex PCR. Of some 720,000 clones listed, roughly 90% were seen once; the top ten hold about 0.01%. These data were also filed under a second study, of human thymus T cells.

Sequencing input: thymocytes. These receptors originate from a boy under two years old with a congenital heart defect. CDR3s include the opening cysteine and the closing phenylalanine or tryptophan. The D gene is left open where the match is weak. Clone size is stated in some rows and not others, as once, few, many or a class when expanded.

cdr3_nt: TGTGCCAGCAGTCCGGAGGACTCTCTATACAATGAGCAGTTCTTC; cdr3_aa: CASSPEDSLYNEQFF; d_call: .; v_call: TRBV27; j_call: TRBJ2-1; clone_size: few
cdr3_nt: TGTGCCAGTAGTAGTGAAGGGGGACGTAGCGAGCAGTACTTC; cdr3_aa: CASSSEGGRSEQYF; d_call: .; v_call: TRBV19; j_call: TRBJ2-7; clone_size: .
cdr3_nt: TGTGCCAGTAGTACGGGAGAGGCCTACGAGCAGTACTTC; cdr3_aa: CASSTGEAYEQYF; d_call: .; v_call: TRBV19; j_call: TRBJ2-7; clone_size: .
cdr3_nt: TGTGCCAGCACCAACGGACAGGGGAACACTGAAGCTTTCTTT; cdr3_aa: CASTNGQGNTEAFF; d_call: TRBD1; v_call: TRBV6-1; j_call: TRBJ1-1; clone_size: .
cdr3_nt: TGTGCCAGCAGCGTAGAGGGTGGGAGGTCCCACGAGCAGTACTTC; cdr3_aa: CASSVEGGRSHEQYF; d_call: .; v_call: TRBV9; j_call: TRBJ2-7; clone_size: .
cdr3_nt: TGTGCCAGCAGTGGTCAGCAGCGGCTGTCCCAAGAGACCCAGTACTTC; cdr3_aa: CASSGQQRLSQETQYF; d_call: .; v_call: TRBV2; j_call: TRBJ2-5; clone_size: .
cdr3_nt: TGTGCCAGCAGTCGCCCACGGGGCTCTGGGGCCAACGTCCTGACTTTC; cdr3_aa: CASSRPRGSGANVLTF; d_call: .; v_call: TRBV9; j_call: TRBJ2-6; clone_size: .
cdr3_nt: TGTGCCAGCACTCGTGGGGTGCACGGACAGGGAGACTATGGCTACACCTTC; cdr3_aa: CASTRGVHGQGDYGYTF; d_call: TRBD1; v_call: TRBV28; j_call: TRBJ1-2; clone_size: .
cdr3_nt: TGTGCCAGCAGCTCGGACTCTAATGAAAAACTGTTTTTT; cdr3_aa: CASSSDSNEKLFF; d_call: .; v_call: TRBV7-2; j_call: TRBJ1-4; clone_size: .
cdr3_nt: TGTGCCTGGAGGGCCGGGACAGTCTACGAGCAGTACTTC; cdr3_aa: CAWRAGTVYEQYF; d_call: TRBD1; v_call: TRBV30; j_call: TRBJ2-7; clone_size: once
cdr3_nt: TGCGCCAGCAGCCAAGTTCCCCGGACTAGCGGTACAAGCTCCTACAATGAGCAGTTCTTC; cdr3_aa: CASSQVPRTSGTSSYNEQFF; d_call: TRBD2; v_call: TRBV4-1; j_call: TRBJ2-1; clone_size: few
cdr3_nt: TGTGCCAGCAATGATAAGACAGGGCGAGCTTTCTTT; cdr3_aa: CASNDKTGRAFF; d_call: TRBD1; v_call: TRBV9; j_call: TRBJ1-1; clone_size: .
cdr3_nt: TGTGCCAGCAGTTACCGGGGCTACGAGCAGTACTTC; cdr3_aa: CASSYRGYEQYF; d_call: .; v_call: TRBV6-6; j_call: TRBJ2-7; clone_size: .
cdr3_nt: TGTGCCAGCACAACTAGCGGAGACCATAATGAGCAGTTCTTC; cdr3_aa: CASTTSGDHNEQFF; d_call: TRBD2; v_call: TRBV6-5; j_call: TRBJ2-1; clone_size: few
cdr3_nt: TGTGCCAGCAGCTTAGGTGAGCGGGAGATTTCCCACAGCTCCTACGAGCAGTACTTC; cdr3_aa: CASSLGEREISHSSYEQYF; d_call: TRBD2; v_call: TRBV7-9; j_call: TRBJ2-7; clone_size: .
cdr3_nt: TGTGCCAGCAATCGGACTAGCGGGAAAGAAAGTCGGGCTAGAGAGCAGTACTTC; cdr3_aa: CASNRTSGKESRAREQYF; d_call: TRBD2; v_call: TRBV28; j_call: TRBJ2-7; clone_size: .
cdr3_nt: TGTGCCAGCAGCTCCTCAAGAAGCGGGGAGGAGACCCAGTACTTC; cdr3_aa: CASSSSRSGEETQYF; d_call: TRBD2; v_call: TRBV7-9; j_call: TRBJ2-5; clone_size: .
cdr3_nt: TGCGCCAGCAGCCAAGCCGGGACAGAAGATGGCTACACCTTC; cdr3_aa: CASSQAGTEDGYTF; d_call: TRBD1; v_call: TRBV4-3; j_call: TRBJ1-2; clone_size: .
cdr3_nt: TGCGCCAGCAGCCCCGAACTAGCTCTAGAGCAGTTCTTC; cdr3_aa: CASSPELALEQFF; d_call: .; v_call: TRBV4-1; j_call: TRBJ2-1; clone_size: .
cdr3_nt: TGTGCCTGGCGAAACAGGCAGGCGGCTGGCTACACCTTC; cdr3_aa: CAWRNRQAAGYTF; d_call: .; v_call: TRBV30; j_call: TRBJ1-2; clone_size: .
cdr3_nt: TGTGCCAGTCAGGGGGGCAAAAACATTCAGTACTTC; cdr3_aa: CASQGGKNIQYF; d_call: .; v_call: TRBV2; j_call: TRBJ2-4; clone_size: few
cdr3_nt: TGCGCCAGCAGCCATGGGGACAGGGGGCTAGCGGGCCGGCTAAGGGCAGATACGCAGTATTTT; cdr3_aa: CASSHGDRGLAGRLRADTQYF; d_call: TRBD1; v_call: TRBV4-3; j_call: TRBJ2-3; clone_size: once
cdr3_nt: TGTGCCAGCAGCCCCCTACTAGCGGGGTACCAAGAGACCCAGTACTTC; cdr3_aa: CASSPLLAGYQETQYF; d_call: TRBD2; v_call: TRBV11-2; j_call: TRBJ2-5; clone_size: .
cdr3_nt: TGTGCCAGCAGTGGGAAAGGAGGGCCCCAGCATTTT; cdr3_aa: CASSGKGGPQHF; d_call: .; v_call: TRBV2; j_call: TRBJ1-5; clone_size: few
cdr3_nt: TGTGCCAGTAGTATTTCGAGCGGGGCCTCTACAGATGAGCAGTTCTTC; cdr3_aa: CASSISSGASTDEQFF; d_call: TRBD2; v_call: TRBV19; j_call: TRBJ2-1; clone_size: .
cdr3_nt: TGCGCCAGCAGCCAAGATATTCTTATGACTAGCGGGCTTAATGAGCAGTTCTTC; cdr3_aa: CASSQDILMTSGLNEQFF; d_call: TRBD2; v_call: TRBV4-1; j_call: TRBJ2-1; clone_size: .
cdr3_nt: TGTGCCAGCAGTTTGGACGGCGATCGGACTCAGCCCAGTTCATACGAGCAGTACTTC; cdr3_aa: CASSLDGDRTQPSSYEQYF; d_call: .; v_call: TRBV28; j_call: TRBJ2-7; clone_size: .
cdr3_nt: TGCGCCAGCAGCTTGGCCCCCGAGGCATACAATGAGCAGTTCTTC; cdr3_aa: CASSLAPEAYNEQFF; d_call: .; v_call: TRBV5-1; j_call: TRBJ2-1; clone_size: few
cdr3_nt: TGTGCCAGCAGCCTAAGCGGAGGGGGCATTAATGGCTACACCTTC; cdr3_aa: CASSLSGGGINGYTF; d_call: TRBD1; v_call: TRBV14; j_call: TRBJ1-2; clone_size: .
cdr3_nt: TGTGCCAGCAGCGACCGGGACACCGGCCACAATGAGCAGTTCTTC; cdr3_aa: CASSDRDTGHNEQFF; d_call: .; v_call: TRBV9; j_call: TRBJ2-1; clone_size: .
cdr3_nt: TGTGCCAGCAGTTACAGCGGACTCCGCTCCTACGAGCAGTACTTC; cdr3_aa: CASSYSGLRSYEQYF; d_call: .; v_call: TRBV6-5; j_call: TRBJ2-7; clone_size: .
cdr3_nt: TGTGCCAGCAGCACTCAGGGGAAGGGAGGGCCACACGAGCAGTACTTC; cdr3_aa: CASSTQGKGGPHEQYF; d_call: .; v_call: TRBV11-2; j_call: TRBJ2-7; clone_size: .
cdr3_nt: TGTGCCAGCTCACCCGGGAATCAGCCCCAGCATTTT; cdr3_aa: CASSPGNQPQHF; d_call: .; v_call: TRBV18; j_call: TRBJ1-5; clone_size: .
cdr3_nt: TGTGCCAGTAGCCCCAGCGGGAGGAGGAATGAGCAGTTCTTC; cdr3_aa: CASSPSGRRNEQFF; d_call: TRBD2; v_call: TRBV19; j_call: TRBJ2-1; clone_size: .
cdr3_nt: TGTGCCAGCTCACCGGAGAATGTGGGTCAGACCTATTCCTACGAGCAGTACTTC; cdr3_aa: CASSPENVGQTYSYEQYF; d_call: .; v_call: TRBV18; j_call: TRBJ2-7; clone_size: .
cdr3_nt: TGCGCCAGCAGCCAGCTTCAGGGGGCACGGTATGGCTACACCTTC; cdr3_aa: CASSQLQGARYGYTF; d_call: TRBD1; v_call: TRBV4-3; j_call: TRBJ1-2; clone_size: .
cdr3_nt: TGTGCCAGCAGCTTAATGGGGGGACAGGGAAACTATGGCTACACCTTC; cdr3_aa: CASSLMGGQGNYGYTF; d_call: TRBD1; v_call: TRBV7-3; j_call: TRBJ1-2; clone_size: .